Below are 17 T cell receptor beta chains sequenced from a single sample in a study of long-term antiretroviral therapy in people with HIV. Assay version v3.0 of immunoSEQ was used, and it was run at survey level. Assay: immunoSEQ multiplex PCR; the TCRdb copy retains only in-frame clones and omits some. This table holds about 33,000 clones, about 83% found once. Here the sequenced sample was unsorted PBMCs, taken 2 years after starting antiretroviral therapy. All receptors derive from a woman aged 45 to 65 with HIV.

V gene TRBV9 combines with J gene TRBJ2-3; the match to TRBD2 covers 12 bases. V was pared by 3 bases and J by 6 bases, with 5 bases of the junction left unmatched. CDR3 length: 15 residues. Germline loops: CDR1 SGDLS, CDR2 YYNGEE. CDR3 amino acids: CASSASGTSGDTQYF. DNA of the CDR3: TGTGCCAGCAGCGCTTCCGGGACTAGCGGGGATACGCAGTATTTT.

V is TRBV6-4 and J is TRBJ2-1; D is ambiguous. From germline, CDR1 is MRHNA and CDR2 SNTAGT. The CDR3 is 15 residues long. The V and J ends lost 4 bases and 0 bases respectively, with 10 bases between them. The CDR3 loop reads CASSAKAASYNEQFF. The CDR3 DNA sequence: TGTGCCAGCAGTGCTAAGGCAGCCTCCTACAATGAGCAGTTCTTC.

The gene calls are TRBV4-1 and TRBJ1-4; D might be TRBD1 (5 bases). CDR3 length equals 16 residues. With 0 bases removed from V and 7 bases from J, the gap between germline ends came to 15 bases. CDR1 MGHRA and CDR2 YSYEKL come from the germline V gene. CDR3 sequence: CASSQDRSDRGEKLFF. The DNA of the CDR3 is TGCGCCAGCAGCCAAGATCGAAGTGATAGGGGTGAAAAACTGTTTTTT.

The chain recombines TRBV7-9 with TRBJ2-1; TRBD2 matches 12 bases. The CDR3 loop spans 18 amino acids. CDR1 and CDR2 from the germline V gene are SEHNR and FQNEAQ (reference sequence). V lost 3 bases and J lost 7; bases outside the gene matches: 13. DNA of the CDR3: TGTGCCAGCAGCTTTCGGGCTAGCGGGGGGGCAAAGCTGAATGAGCAGTTCTTC. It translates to CASSFRASGGAKLNEQFF.

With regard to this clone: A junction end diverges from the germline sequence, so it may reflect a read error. The CDR3 DNA sequence: TGTGCCAGCAGAGAAGGGATAATACAGGGGTTTAGTCGCACCTTC. Translation: CASREGIIQGFSRTF. The chain recombines TRBV2 with TRBJ1-2; 7 bases align to TRBD1. The CDR3 is made up of 15 amino acids. The germline V gene encodes CDR1 SNHLY and CDR2 FYNNEI.

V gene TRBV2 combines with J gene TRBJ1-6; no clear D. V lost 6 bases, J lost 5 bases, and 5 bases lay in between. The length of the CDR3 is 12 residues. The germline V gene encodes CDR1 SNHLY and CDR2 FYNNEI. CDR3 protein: CASRGNNSPLHF. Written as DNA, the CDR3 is TGTGCCAGCAGGGGTAATAATTCACCCCTCCACTTT.

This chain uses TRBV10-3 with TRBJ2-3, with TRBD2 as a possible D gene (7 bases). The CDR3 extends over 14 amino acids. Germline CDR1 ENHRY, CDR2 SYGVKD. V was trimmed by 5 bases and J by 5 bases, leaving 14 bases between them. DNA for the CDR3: TGTGCCATCAGTAGGGGGGGTTCGGGAGATACGCAGTATTTT. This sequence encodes CAISRGGSGDTQYF.

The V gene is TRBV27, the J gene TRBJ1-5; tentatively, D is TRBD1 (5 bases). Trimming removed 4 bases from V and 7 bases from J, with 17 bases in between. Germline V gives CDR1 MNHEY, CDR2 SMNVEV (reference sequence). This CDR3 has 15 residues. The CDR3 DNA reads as TGTGCCAGCAGTTCCACGGGCCAGGGAAGGCAGCCCCAGCATTTT. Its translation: CASSSTGQGRQPQHF.

For the CDR3, the DNA is TGCGCCAGCAGGCTGACTAGTTCCGGGGAGCTGTTTTTT. Translation gives CASRLTSSGELFF. The chain has TRBV4-1 and TRBJ2-2; D is possibly TRBD2 (6 bases). The germline V gene encodes CDR1 MGHRA and CDR2 YSYEKL. CDR3 length equals 13 residues. Between the trimmed V and J ends, which lost 6 bases and 6 bases, there was a span of 11 bases.

CDR3 DNA sequence: TGCGCCAGTCAGGGACCGAACACTGAAGCTTTCTTT. Amino acid sequence: CASQGPNTEAFF. The chain is built from TRBV5-1 and TRBJ1-1; TRBD1 is a possible D gene (5 bases). The germline V gene has CDR1 SGHRS and CDR2 YFSETQ. Trimming cost V 8 bases and J 1 base, with 9 bases left between them. The CDR3 totals 12 residues.

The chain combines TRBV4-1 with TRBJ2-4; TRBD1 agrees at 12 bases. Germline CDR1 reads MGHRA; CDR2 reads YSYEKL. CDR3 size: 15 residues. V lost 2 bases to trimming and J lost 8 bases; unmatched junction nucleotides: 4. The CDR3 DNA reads TGCGCCAGCAGCCAACCGGGACAGGGGGCAGACATTCAGTACTTC. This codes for CASSQPGQGADIQYF.

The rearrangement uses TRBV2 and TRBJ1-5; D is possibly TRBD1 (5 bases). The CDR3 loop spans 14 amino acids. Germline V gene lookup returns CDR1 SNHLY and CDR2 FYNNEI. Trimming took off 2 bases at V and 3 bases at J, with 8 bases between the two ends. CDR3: CASSEMDINQPQHF. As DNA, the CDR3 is TGTGCCAGCAGTGAAATGGACATCAATCAGCCCCAGCATTTT.

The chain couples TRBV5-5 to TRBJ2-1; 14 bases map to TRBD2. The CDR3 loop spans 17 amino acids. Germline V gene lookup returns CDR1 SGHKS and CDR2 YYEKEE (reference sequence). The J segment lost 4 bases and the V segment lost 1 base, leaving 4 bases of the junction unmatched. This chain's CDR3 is CASSLLGLAGVYNEQFF. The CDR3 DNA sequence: TGTGCCAGCAGCTTGCTGGGACTAGCGGGGGTATACAATGAGCAGTTCTTC.

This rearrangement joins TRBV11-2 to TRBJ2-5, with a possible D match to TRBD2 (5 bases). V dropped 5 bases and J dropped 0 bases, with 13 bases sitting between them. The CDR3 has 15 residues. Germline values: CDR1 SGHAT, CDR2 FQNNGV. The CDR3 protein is CASSPIWEYQETQYF. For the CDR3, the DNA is TGTGCCAGCAGCCCTATCTGGGAGTACCAAGAGACCCAGTACTTC. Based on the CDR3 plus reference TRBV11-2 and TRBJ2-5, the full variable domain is EAGVAQSPRYKIIEKRQSVAFWCNPISGHATLYWYQQILGQGPKLLIQFQNNGVVDDSQLPKDRFSAERLKGVDSTLKIQPAKLEDSAVYLCASSPIWEYQETQYFGPGTRLLVL.

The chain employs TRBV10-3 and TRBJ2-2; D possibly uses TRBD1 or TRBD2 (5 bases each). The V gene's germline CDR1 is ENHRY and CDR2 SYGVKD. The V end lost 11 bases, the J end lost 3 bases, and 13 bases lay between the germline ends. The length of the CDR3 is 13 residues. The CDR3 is CAVRDDYTGELFF. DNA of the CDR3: TGTGCCGTCCGGGACGACTACACCGGGGAGCTGTTTTTT.

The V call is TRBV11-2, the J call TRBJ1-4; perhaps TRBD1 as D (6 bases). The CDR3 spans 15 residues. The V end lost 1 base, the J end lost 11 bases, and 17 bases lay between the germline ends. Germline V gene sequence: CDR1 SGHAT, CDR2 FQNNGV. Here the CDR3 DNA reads TGTGCCAGCAGCTTAGTGGGGGGGGGCCAGGGGAAACTGTTTTTT. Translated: CASSLVGGGQGKLFF.

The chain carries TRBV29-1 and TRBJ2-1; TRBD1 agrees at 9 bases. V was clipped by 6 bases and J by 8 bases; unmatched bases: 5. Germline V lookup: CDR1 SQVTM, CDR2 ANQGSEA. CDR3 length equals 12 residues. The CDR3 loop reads CSVRQGGDEQFF. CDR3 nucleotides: TGCAGCGTGCGACAGGGGGGCGATGAGCAGTTCTTC.